A single sample is the source of the 11 T cell receptor beta chains below, sequenced in a study of vaccination and CD4 T cells after COVID-19. No antigen has been identified for these receptors. The treatment was: approximately nine-day PBMC culture with coronavirus spike peptide pools or control peptides (ViraFEST assay). An Oncomine TCR Beta short-read assay was used to sequence the DNA from cultured CD4+ T cells. TCRdb itself ran the PCR reads through MiXCR, one entry per CDR3 protein. Among some 16,000 distinct CDR3 sequences listed, around 52% were seen once. The sequences come from CD4+ T cells from blood, cultured in vitro, collected before SARS-CoV-2 vaccination. The receptors were sampled from a human donor who had recovered from COVID-19.

The V call is TRBV12-3 or TRBV12-4, the J call TRBJ1-1, with D perhaps TRBD1 (5 bases). V lost 6 bases, J lost 1 base, and 6 bases lay in between. The CDR3 has 12 residues. The CDR3 nucleotides read TGTGCCAGCAGGGGGGGGAACACTGAAGCTTTCTTT. As protein: CASRGGNTEAFF.

In this sample, this clonotype turned up a few times. An end of the junction does not agree with germline; a read error may underlie this. J is TRBJ2-2 and V is TRBV28; 12 bases line up with TRBD2. There are 17 residues in the CDR3. Germline values: CDR1 MDHEN, CDR2 SYDVKM. The CDR3 DNA is TGTGCCAGCAGTTTCCTAGCGGGAGGGCCGAAGACCGGGGAGCTGTTTTTT. It is translated as CASSFLAGGPKTGELFF. Drawing the rest from reference TRBV28 and TRBJ2-2, the complete variable domain is DVKVTQSSRYLVKRTGEKVFLECVQDMDHENMFWYRQDPGLGLRLIYFSYDVKMKEKGDIPEGYSVSREKKERFSLILESASTNQTSMYLCASSFLAGGPKTGELFFGEGSRLTVL.

This clonotype was seen a handful of times. V is TRBV19 and J is TRBJ1-5; TRBD1 might be the D (6 bases). V was shortened by 7 bases and J by 3 bases, with 19 bases between the two germline ends. CDR1 is LNHDA, CDR2 SQIVND, per germline (reference sequence). This CDR3 region has 16 residues. In DNA form, the CDR3 reads TGTGCCAGTAACGGGGGAGGGGGGGCGGACAATCAGCCCCAGCATTTT. Encoded protein: CASNGGGGADNQPQHF.

In its sample, this clonotype was seen a few times. The rearrangement joins TRBV30 to TRBJ1-5; perhaps TRBD1 as D (5 bases). The CDR3 is made up of 14 amino acids. CDR1 is GTSNPN and CDR2 is SVGIG in the germline V gene (reference sequence). Between the trimmed V and J ends, which lost 1 base and 5 bases, there was a span of 12 bases. CDR3 amino acids: CAWSGGAGHQPQHF. The CDR3 coding sequence is TGTGCCTGGAGTGGCGGGGCTGGTCATCAGCCCCAGCATTTT.

This clonotype occurred a few times. CDR3 amino acids: CSASAGVPNQPQHF. Here the CDR3 DNA reads TGCAGTGCTAGCGCGGGGGTCCCCAATCAGCCCCAGCATTTT. The chain employs TRBV20-1 and TRBJ1-5; a possible D gene is TRBD1 (5 bases). The CDR3 covers 14 residues. Trimming stripped 3 bases from V and 3 bases from J, with 12 bases between. CDR1 and CDR2 (germline): DFQATT, SNEGSKA (reference sequence).

V is TRBV6-1 and J is TRBJ1-6, with 7 bases aligning to TRBD1. The CDR3 covers 16 residues. Germline assignment: CDR1 MNHNS and CDR2 SASEGT. J lost 3 bases, V lost 7 bases, and 9 bases had no gene match. The CDR3 sequence is CASIPPGQSYNSPLHF. The CDR3 DNA follows: TGTGCCAGCATACCTCCGGGACAGAGCTATAATTCACCCCTCCACTTT.

The genes are TRBV7-2 and TRBJ1-5; 7 positions match TRBD1. CDR1 is SGHTA, CDR2 FQGNSA, per germline. The CDR3 is 15 residues long. V gave up 0 bases and J gave up 6 bases; unmatched junction bases: 5. As DNA, the CDR3 is TGTGCCAGCAGCTTAGCAGGAGGGGGCGGTCAGCCCCAGCATTTT. Protein sequence: CASSLAGGGGQPQHF.

The rearrangement uses TRBV2 and TRBJ1-1, with TRBD1 as a possible D gene (6 bases). Looked up from germline, CDR1 is SNHLY and CDR2 is FYNNEI. Trimming pared 5 bases from V and 3 bases from J, leaving 13 bases between. The CDR3 is 14 amino acids. The CDR3 DNA reads TGTGCCAGCAGTCCTTCCACAGGGTACACTGAAGCTTTCTTT. This sequence encodes CASSPSTGYTEAFF.

This clonotype has just a few counts. The V gene is TRBV27, the J gene TRBJ2-5; D gene unclear. Looked up from germline, CDR1 is MNHEY and CDR2 is SMNVEV (reference sequence). The CDR3 contains 16 residues. V lost 5 bases and J lost 5, with 21 bases in between. CDR3 amino acids: CASSTEGGEARETQYF. The CDR3 coding sequence is TGTGCCAGCAGTACCGAAGGTGGTGAGGCGAGGGAGACCCAGTACTTC.

The chain joins TRBV25-1 to TRBJ2-7, with TRBD1 matching over 12 bases. Losses at the gene ends were 3 bases for V and 5 bases for J; bases not matched to a gene: 11. The V gene's germline CDR1 is MGHDK and CDR2 SYGVNS. The CDR3 has 17 amino acids. As DNA, the CDR3 is TGTGCCAGCAGTGAGTCCAGACCCGGGACAGGGGGCGACGAGCAGTACTTC. It codes for CASSESRPGTGGDEQYF.

V and J are TRBV19 and TRBJ2-7, with D possibly TRBD2 on 7 matching bases. V was cut by 2 bases and J by 5 bases, with 16 bases left in between. Germline V gene sequence: CDR1 LNHDA, CDR2 SQIVND (reference sequence). The CDR3 sequence is 15 residues long. In nucleotides, the CDR3 is TGTGCCAGTAGTATATATCATGGGGGGGGCCACGAGCAGTACTTC. Encoded protein: CASSIYHGGGHEQYF.